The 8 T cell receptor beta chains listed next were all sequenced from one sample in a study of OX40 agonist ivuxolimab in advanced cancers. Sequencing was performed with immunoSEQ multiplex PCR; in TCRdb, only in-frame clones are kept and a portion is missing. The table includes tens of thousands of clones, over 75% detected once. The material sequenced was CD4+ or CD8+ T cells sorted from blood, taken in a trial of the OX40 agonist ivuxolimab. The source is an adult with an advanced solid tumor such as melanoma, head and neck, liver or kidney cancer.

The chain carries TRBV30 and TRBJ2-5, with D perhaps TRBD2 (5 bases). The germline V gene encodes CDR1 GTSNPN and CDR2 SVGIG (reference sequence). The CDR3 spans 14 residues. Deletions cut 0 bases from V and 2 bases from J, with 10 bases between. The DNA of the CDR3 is TGTGCCTGGAGTGTACGCGGGTTACAAGAGACCCAGTACTTC. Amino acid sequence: CAWSVRGLQETQYF.

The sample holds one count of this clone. CDR3 nucleotides: TGTGCCAGCAGCGGGAGGACAGCCAATGAGCAGTTCTTC. It yields the protein CASSGRTANEQFF. This chain connects TRBV7-9 to TRBJ2-1, with D perhaps TRBD1 or TRBD2 (6 bases each). CDR3 length: 13 amino acids. Trimming stripped 5 bases from V and 6 bases from J, with 11 bases between. Germline loops: CDR1 SEHNR, CDR2 FQNEAQ (reference sequence).

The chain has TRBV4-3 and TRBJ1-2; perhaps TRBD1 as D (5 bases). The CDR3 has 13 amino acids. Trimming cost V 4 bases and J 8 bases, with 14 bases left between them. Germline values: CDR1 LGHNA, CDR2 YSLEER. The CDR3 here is CASSPGTSGGYTF. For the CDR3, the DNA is TGCGCCAGCAGCCCGGGGACCAGTGGGGGCTACACCTTC.

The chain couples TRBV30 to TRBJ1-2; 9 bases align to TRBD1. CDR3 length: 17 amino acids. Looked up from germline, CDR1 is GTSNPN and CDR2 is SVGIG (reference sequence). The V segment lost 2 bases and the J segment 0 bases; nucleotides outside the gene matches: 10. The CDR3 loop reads CAWSWSGDREANYGYTF. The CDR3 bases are TGTGCCTGGAGTTGGAGTGGGGACAGGGAAGCTAACTATGGCTACACCTTC.

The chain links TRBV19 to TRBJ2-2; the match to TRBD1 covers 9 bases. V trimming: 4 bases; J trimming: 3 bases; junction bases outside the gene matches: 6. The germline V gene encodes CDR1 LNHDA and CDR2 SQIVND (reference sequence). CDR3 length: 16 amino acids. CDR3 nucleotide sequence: TGTGCCAGTAGTAGAGGGACAGGGTATGACACCGGGGAGCTGTTTTTT. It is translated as CASSRGTGYDTGELFF.

As DNA, the CDR3 is TGTGCCAGCAGCCAAGAGCCCCAGGTTTTCTACGAGCAGTACTTC. Translating gives CASSQEPQVFYEQYF. The genes are TRBV4-2 and TRBJ2-7, with unresolved D. This CDR3 comprises 15 residues. CDR1 and CDR2 (germline): LGHNA, YNFKEQ. V lost 0 bases and J 3 bases, leaving 12 bases between the germline ends.

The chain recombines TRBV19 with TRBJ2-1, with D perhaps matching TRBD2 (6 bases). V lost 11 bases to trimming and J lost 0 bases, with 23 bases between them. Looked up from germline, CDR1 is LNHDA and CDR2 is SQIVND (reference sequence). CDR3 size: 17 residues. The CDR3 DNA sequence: TGTGCCTTAAGTCTCCGGGGGAAGTGGGGCTCCTACAATGAGCAGTTCTTC. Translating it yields CALSLRGKWGSYNEQFF. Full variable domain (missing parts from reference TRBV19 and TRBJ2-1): DGGITQSPKYLFRKEGQNVTLSCEQNLNHDAMYWYRQDPGQGLRLIYYSQIVNDFQKGDIAEGYSVSREKKESFPLTVTSAQKNPTAFYLCALSLRGKWGSYNEQFFGPGTRLTVL.

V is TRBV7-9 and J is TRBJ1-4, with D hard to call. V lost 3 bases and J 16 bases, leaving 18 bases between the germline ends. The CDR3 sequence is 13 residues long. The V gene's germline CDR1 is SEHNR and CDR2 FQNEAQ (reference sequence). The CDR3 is CASSFLSEGDAFF. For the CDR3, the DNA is TGTGCCAGCAGCTTCCTTTCCGAGGGCGACGCGTTTTTT.